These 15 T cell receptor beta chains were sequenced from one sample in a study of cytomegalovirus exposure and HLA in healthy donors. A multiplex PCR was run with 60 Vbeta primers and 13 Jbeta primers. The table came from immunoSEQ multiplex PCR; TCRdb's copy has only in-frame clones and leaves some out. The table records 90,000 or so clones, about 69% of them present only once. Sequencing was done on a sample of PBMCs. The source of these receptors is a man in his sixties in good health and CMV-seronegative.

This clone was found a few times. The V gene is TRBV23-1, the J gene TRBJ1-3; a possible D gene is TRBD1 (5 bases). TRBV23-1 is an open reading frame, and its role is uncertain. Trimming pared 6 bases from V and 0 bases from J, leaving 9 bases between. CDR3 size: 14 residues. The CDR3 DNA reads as TGCGCCAGCAGCTCGACAGTCTCTGGAAACACCATATATTTT. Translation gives CASSSTVSGNTIYF.

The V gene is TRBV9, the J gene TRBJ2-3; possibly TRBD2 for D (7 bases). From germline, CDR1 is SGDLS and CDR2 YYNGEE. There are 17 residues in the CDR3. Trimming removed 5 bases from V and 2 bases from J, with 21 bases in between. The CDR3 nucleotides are TGTGCCAGCAGTGCCGGGCGGGCGGGGGCCCTCACAGATACGCAGTATTTT. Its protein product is CASSAGRAGALTDTQYF.

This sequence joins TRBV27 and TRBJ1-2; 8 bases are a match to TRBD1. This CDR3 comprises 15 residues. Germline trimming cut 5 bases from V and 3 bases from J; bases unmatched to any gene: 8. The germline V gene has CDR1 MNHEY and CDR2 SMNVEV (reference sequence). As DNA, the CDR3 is TGTGCCAGCAGTACGGAACAGGGGGAGTACTATGGCTACACCTTC. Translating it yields CASSTEQGEYYGYTF.

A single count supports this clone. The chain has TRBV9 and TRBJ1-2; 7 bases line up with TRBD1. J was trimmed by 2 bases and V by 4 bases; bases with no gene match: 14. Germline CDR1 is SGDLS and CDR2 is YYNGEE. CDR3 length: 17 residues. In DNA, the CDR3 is TGTGCCAGCAGCCCGACATTGACAGGGAGAGGGAACTATGGCTACACCTTC. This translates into CASSPTLTGRGNYGYTF.

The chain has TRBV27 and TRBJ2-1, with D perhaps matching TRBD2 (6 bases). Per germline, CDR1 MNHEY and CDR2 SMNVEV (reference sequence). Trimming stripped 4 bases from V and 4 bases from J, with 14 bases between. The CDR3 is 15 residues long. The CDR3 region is CASSSGRGLYNEQFF. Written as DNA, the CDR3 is TGTGCCAGCAGTTCCGGGCGGGGCCTATACAATGAGCAGTTCTTC.

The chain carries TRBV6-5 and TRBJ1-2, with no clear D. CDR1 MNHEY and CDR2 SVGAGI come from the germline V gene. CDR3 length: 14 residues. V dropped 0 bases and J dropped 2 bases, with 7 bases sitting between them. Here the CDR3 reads CASSYSSGNYGYTF. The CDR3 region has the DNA TGTGCCAGCAGTTACTCGTCCGGGAACTATGGCTACACCTTC.

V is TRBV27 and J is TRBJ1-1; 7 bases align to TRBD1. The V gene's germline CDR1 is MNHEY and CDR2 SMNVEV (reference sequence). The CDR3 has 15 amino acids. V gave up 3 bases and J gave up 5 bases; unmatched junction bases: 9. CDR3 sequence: CASSFIYTGVTEAFF. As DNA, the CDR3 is TGTGCCAGCAGTTTTATTTATACAGGGGTGACTGAAGCTTTCTTT.

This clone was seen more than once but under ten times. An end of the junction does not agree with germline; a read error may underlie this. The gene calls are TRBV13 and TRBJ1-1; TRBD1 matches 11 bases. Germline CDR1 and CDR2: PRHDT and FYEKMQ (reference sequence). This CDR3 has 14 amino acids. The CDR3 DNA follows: TGCGCCAGCAGCCCGGGGACAGGGGGGGGTGAAGCTTTCTTT. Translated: CASSPGTGGGEAFF.

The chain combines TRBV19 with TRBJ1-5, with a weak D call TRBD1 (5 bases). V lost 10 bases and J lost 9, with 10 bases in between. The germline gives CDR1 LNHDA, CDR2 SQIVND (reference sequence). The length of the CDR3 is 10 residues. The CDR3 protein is CATRGGPQHF. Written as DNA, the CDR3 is TGTGCCACTCGGGGGGGGCCCCAGCATTTT.

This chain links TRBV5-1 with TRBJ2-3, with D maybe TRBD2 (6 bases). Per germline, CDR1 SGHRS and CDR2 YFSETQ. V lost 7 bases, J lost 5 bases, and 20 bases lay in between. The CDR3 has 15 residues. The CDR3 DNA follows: TGCGCCAGCGGCAAGGGAGGCGGTGAAGTAGATACGCAGTATTTT. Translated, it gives CASGKGGGEVDTQYF.

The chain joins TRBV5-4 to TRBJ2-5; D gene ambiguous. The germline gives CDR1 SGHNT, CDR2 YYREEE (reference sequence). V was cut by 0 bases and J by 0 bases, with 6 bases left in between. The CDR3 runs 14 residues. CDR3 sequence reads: CASSLGQNQETQYF. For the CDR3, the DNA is TGTGCCAGCAGCTTGGGCCAGAACCAAGAGACCCAGTACTTC.

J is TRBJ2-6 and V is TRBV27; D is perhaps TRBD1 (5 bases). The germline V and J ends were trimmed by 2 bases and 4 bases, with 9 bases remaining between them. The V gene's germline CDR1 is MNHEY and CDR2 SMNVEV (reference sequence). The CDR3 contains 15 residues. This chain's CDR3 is CASSLMGPGANVLTF. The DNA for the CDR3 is TGTGCCAGCAGTTTAATGGGGCCCGGGGCCAACGTCCTGACTTTC.

The DNA of the CDR3 is TGTGCCAGCAGCGTAGTTACAGGGGGACTAGAAGCTTTCTTT. The encoded protein is CASSVVTGGLEAFF. J is TRBJ1-1 and V is TRBV9; 8 positions agree with TRBD1. CDR3 length: 14 amino acids. The J segment lost 8 bases and the V segment lost 0 bases, leaving 6 bases of the junction unmatched. Germline CDR1 and CDR2: SGDLS and YYNGEE.

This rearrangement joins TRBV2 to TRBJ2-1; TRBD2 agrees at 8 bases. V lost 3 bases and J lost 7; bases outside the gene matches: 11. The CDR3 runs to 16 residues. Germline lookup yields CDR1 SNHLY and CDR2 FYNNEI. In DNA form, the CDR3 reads TGTGCCAGCAGTGAGTCGGCCGGGGGGGGCCGGAATGAGCAGTTCTTC. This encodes CASSESAGGGRNEQFF.

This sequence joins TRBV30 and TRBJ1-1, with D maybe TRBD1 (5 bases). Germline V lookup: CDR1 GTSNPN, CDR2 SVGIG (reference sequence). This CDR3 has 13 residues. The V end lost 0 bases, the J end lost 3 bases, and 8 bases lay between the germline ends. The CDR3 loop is CAWSVSGYTEAFF. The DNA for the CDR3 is TGTGCCTGGAGTGTATCAGGGTACACTGAAGCTTTCTTT.